This paragraph covers one TCR beta chain sequence. This clone was counted between two and nine times. No antigen is known for it. Base qualities are not provided; no much larger clone lies one nucleotide away. The collaborating institutions used their own protocols to collect whole blood in K2EDTA tubes. For TCRbeta analysis, collaborators shipped samples in one of three forms: frozen whole blood, isolated PBMCs, or DNA extracted from either of those sample types. This sample stems from a study of blood T cell repertoires in COVID-19 (TCRdb year 2020). The study in broad terms: Samples covering the acute and convalescent phases of COVID-19 were provided by collaborators in the United States, Italy and Spain. Deeply sampled blood TCRbeta repertoires from subjects exposed to, actively infected with, or recovered from COVID-19 were included in the dataset. The samples were drawn from two sources: the first 160 participants of the ongoing ImmuneRACE study, and 1,254 subjects contributed by 6 global collaborators. The prospective study material was composed of cDNA or gDNA derived from T cells, B-cell-depleted T cells, or PBMCs. A freely available public database, intended as a resource for researchers studying the immune response to SARS-CoV-2, is where the repertoires were released. HLA class I and class II types, where available, came from metadata supplied by the sample provider rather than from assay-based typing. Sample metadata almost always included a de-identified subject ID, COVID-19 status, age in years and sex. The research as a whole found: How much clinical and demographic metadata was included differed by source and by participant, and the metadata was provided uncurated.

At the junction V is shortened by 7 bases and J by 1 base, with 10 bases in between. Based on the germline V gene (reference sequence), the CDR1 and CDR2 sequences are LNHDA and SQIVND. The CDR3 runs 13 residues from the cysteine to the phenylalanine. Of the read, only the CDR3 DNA is kept; its 39 bases are in frame from base 1. TCRbeta CDR3 regions were amplified from genomic DNA using the immunoSEQ Assay, a bias-controlled multiplex PCR. As for how the authors treated the data: Within the assay, amplification of reference gene primers was used to estimate how many nucleated cells each sample contained. Sequence reads were collapsed and filtered to measure the absolute abundance of every unique TCRbeta CDR3 rearrangement. For each sample, productive Simpson clonality was calculated as the square root of Simpson's diversity index over productive rearrangements. TCRdb's version of the immuneACCESS table is confined to in-frame rearrangements and falls short of the full clone set. An unresolved V gene accounts for under half of the shortfall where checked; the remainder is of unknown origin. V and J calls and clone size are given by that table; D and trimming were obtained from the DNA. The sample table records 200,000 or so clones; 70% to 90% of these occur just once. The biggest ten clones account for 0.7% to 0.85% of the sample.

The sample comprised peripheral blood. The receptor was isolated from a woman aged 65 to 85 with acute or convalescent COVID-19. This receptor chain uses TRBV19 and TRBJ1-1, with the D segment identity uncertain. CDR3 sequence: CASKAIGNTEAFF. The DNA sequence follows: TGTGCCAGTAAAGCGATAGGGAACACTGAAGCTTTCTTT.